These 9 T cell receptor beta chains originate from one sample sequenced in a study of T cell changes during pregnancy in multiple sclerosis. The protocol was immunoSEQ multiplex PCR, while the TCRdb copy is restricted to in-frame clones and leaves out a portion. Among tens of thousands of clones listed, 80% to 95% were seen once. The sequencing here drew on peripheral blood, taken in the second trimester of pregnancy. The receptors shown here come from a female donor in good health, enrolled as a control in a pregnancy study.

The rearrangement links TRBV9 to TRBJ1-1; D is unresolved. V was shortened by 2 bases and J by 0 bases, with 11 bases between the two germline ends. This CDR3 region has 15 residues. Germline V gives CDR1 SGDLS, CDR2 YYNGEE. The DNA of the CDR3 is TGTGCCAGCAGCGTGGGCAGCTTCATGAACACTGAAGCTTTCTTT. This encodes CASSVGSFMNTEAFF.

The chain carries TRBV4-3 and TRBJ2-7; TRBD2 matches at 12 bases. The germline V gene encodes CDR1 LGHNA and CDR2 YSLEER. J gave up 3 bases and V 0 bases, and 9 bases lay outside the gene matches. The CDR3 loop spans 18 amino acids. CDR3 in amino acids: CASSQEVLAGGINYEQYF. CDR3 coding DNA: TGCGCCAGCAGCCAAGAAGTTCTAGCGGGAGGGATAAACTACGAGCAGTACTTC.

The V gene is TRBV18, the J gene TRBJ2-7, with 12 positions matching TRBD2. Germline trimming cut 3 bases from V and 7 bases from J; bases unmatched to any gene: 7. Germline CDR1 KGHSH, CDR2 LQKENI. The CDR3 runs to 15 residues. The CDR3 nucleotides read TGTGCCAGCTCACCCCTAGCGGGAGGGCCGAATGAGCAGTACTTC. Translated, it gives CASSPLAGGPNEQYF.

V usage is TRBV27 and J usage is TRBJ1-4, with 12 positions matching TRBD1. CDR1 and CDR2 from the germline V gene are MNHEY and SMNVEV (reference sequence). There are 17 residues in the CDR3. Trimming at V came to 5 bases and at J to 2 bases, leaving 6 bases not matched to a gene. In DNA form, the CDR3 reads TGTGCCAGCAGTCGGCGGGGACAGGGGGCTACTAATGAAAAACTGTTTTTT. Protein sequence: CASSRRGQGATNEKLFF.

CDR3: CASSSRGTVYEQYF. CDR3 DNA sequence: TGTGCCAGCAGCTCCCGGGGGACGGTCTACGAGCAGTACTTC. The J gene is TRBJ2-7, the V gene TRBV13; weak D call: TRBD2 (6 bases). Germline V gene data show CDR1 as PRHDT and CDR2 as FYEKMQ (reference sequence). This CDR3 has 14 residues. V lost 4 bases and J lost 3, with 13 bases in between.

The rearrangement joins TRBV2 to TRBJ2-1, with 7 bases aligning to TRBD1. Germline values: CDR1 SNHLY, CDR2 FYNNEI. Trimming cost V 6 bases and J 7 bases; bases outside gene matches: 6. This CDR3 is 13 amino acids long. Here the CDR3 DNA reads TGTGCCAGCAGACCACAGGGGATGAATGAGCAGTTCTTC. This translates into CASRPQGMNEQFF.

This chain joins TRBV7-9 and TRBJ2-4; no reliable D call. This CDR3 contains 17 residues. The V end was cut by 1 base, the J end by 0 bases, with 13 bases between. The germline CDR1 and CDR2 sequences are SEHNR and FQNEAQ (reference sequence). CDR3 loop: CASSLVALTSAKNIQYF. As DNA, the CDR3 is TGTGCCAGCAGCTTAGTGGCCCTCACGTCAGCCAAAAACATTCAGTACTTC.

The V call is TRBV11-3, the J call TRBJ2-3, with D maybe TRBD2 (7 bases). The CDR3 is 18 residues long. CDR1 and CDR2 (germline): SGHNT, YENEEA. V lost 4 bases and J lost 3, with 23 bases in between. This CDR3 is CASSSSGGGGEGTDTQYF. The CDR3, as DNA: TGTGCCAGCAGCTCTTCCGGGGGCGGGGGCGAAGGGACAGATACGCAGTATTTT.

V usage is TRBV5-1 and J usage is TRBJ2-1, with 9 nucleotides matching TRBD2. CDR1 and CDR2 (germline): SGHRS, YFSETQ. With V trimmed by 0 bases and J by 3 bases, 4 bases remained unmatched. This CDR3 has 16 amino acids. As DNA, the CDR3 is TGCGCCAGCAGCTTGGGAGGGACTAGCAGCTACAATGAGCAGTTCTTC. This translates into CASSLGGTSSYNEQFF.